The 8 T cell receptor beta chains below were found in one sample sequenced in a study of cytotoxic CD8 clonotypes in ibrutinib-treated CLL. Repertoires were generated with immunoSEQ multiplex PCR, while TCRdb's copy carries only in-frame clones and drops some. Here the sample spans under 35,000 clones, around three quarters being singletons. The material was PBMCs, obtained after 24 months of ibrutinib treatment. All receptors come from a human donor with chronic lymphocytic leukemia.

This chain connects TRBV5-1 to TRBJ2-7, with D possibly TRBD1 on 6 matching bases. Germline CDR1 SGHRS, CDR2 YFSETQ. This CDR3 has 14 residues. V gave up 1 base and J gave up 7 bases, with 15 bases separating them. CDR3 DNA: TGCGCCAGCAGCTTGAGTCAGGGGTTGAGTGAGCAGTACTTC. Translated: CASSLSQGLSEQYF.

This clone occurred once. V and J are TRBV27 and TRBJ1-4, with TRBD1 matching 8 bases. Germline V gives CDR1 MNHEY, CDR2 SMNVEV (reference sequence). V dropped 5 bases and J dropped 7; count of bases not matched to a gene: 9. The CDR3 length is 15 residues. DNA for the CDR3: TGTGCCAGCAGTCCGGGGACAGGTCTAGGTGAAAAACTGTTTTTT. Its translation: CASSPGTGLGEKLFF.

The chain combines TRBV27 with TRBJ2-2, with D perhaps TRBD2 (7 bases). Trimming pared 4 bases from V and 5 bases from J, leaving 26 bases between. The CDR3 consists of 19 residues. Germline V gene lookup returns CDR1 MNHEY and CDR2 SMNVEV (reference sequence). CDR3 residues: CASSSPRGGGNKVTGELFF. The CDR3 DNA follows: TGTGCCAGCAGTTCCCCCCGAGGGGGAGGGAATAAAGTAACCGGGGAGCTGTTTTTT.

The chain links TRBV9 to TRBJ2-3, with TRBD1 identical over 7 bases. Germline-derived CDR1 and CDR2 are SGDLS and YYNGEE. This CDR3 has 17 amino acids. V shed 3 bases and J 0 bases; nucleotides not matched to a gene: 10. CDR3 region: CASSAYTGTDSTDTQYF. CDR3 DNA: TGTGCCAGCAGCGCATACACCGGGACAGACAGCACAGATACGCAGTATTTT. Using reference TRBV9 and TRBJ2-3 for the parts outside the CDR3, the full variable domain is DSGVTQTPKHLITATGQRVTLRCSPRSGDLSVYWYQQSLDQGLQFLIQYYNGEERAKGNILERFSAQQFPDLHSELNLSSLELGDSALYFCASSAYTGTDSTDTQYFGPGTRLTVL.

V and J are TRBV28 and TRBJ2-2; D is unclear. V lost 2 bases and J 7 bases, leaving 8 bases between the germline ends. This CDR3 is 13 amino acids long. The germline V gene encodes CDR1 MDHEN and CDR2 SYDVKM. This CDR3 is CASSLSIDGELFF. CDR3 DNA: TGTGCCAGCAGTTTAAGTATCGACGGGGAGCTGTTTTTT. The full variable domain, its missing parts supplied by reference TRBV28 and TRBJ2-2, is DVKVTQSSRYLVKRTGEKVFLECVQDMDHENMFWYRQDPGLGLRLIYFSYDVKMKEKGDIPEGYSVSREKKERFSLILESASTNQTSMYLCASSLSIDGELFFGEGSRLTVL.

This clone was seen more than once but under ten times. The chain recombines TRBV19 with TRBJ1-2; D is ambiguous. The CDR3 runs to 13 residues. The ends were cut back, 4 bases at V and 0 bases at J, with 6 bases in the middle. Germline-derived CDR1 and CDR2 are LNHDA and SQIVND (reference sequence). CDR3 sequence (DNA): TGTGCCAGTAGTAGGCCCACTAACTATGGCTACACCTTC. Translation: CASSRPTNYGYTF.

On this clone: Other DNA sequences in this sample translate to the same CDR3. The chain carries TRBV30 and TRBJ2-6; the D is unclear. V was shortened by 1 base and J by 4 bases, with 2 bases between the two germline ends. Germline CDR1 is GTSNPN and CDR2 is SVGIG (reference sequence). The CDR3 has 12 residues. The DNA for the CDR3 is TGTGCCTGGAGTGGGGGGGCCAACGTCCTGACTTTC. Translating gives CAWSGGANVLTF.

This clone has ten or more counts. The chain couples TRBV11-3 to TRBJ2-7; D perhaps matches TRBD2 (5 bases). The ends were cut back, 1 base at V and 3 bases at J, with 7 bases in the middle. The germline gives CDR1 SGHNT, CDR2 YENEEA. CDR3 size: 13 residues. CDR3 region: CASSLGAGYEQYF. In DNA form, the CDR3 reads TGTGCCAGCAGCTTAGGGGCGGGCTACGAGCAGTACTTC.